This T cell receptor beta chain originates from a study of blood T cell repertoires in COVID-19 (dated by TCRdb to the early 2020s). Study-level background: Collaborator samples came from the United States, Italy and Spain and covered acute and convalescent phases of COVID-19. Deeply sampled blood TCRbeta repertoires from subjects exposed to, actively infected with, or recovered from COVID-19 were included in the dataset. The prospective study material was composed of cDNA or gDNA derived from T cells, B-cell-depleted T cells, or PBMCs. Where HLA class I and class II types were available, the types were taken from metadata supplied by the sample provider, not from assay-based typing. The samples were drawn from two sources: the first 160 participants of the ongoing ImmuneRACE study, and 1,000 to 1,500 subjects contributed by 6 global collaborators. The sample metadata nearly always contained a de-identified subject ID, COVID-19 status, age in years and sex. The repertoires were released in a freely available public database intended as a resource for research on the immune response to SARS-CoV-2. What the authors observed across the whole study: Clinical and demographic metadata were provided uncurated, with the amount varying by source and participant.

The CDR1 and CDR2 encoded by the germline V gene are KGHDR and SFDVKD. The CDR3 runs 16 residues from the cysteine to the phenylalanine. Only CDR3 DNA remains: 48 bases, in frame from the first base. V loses 4 bases at its end and J loses 2 bases; junction bases beyond the gene matches: 5. Collaborating institutions collected whole blood in K2EDTA tubes following their own protocols. Collaborator samples were shipped for TCRbeta analysis as frozen whole blood, isolated PBMCs, or DNA extracted from either sample type. Turning to this clone: This clone's antigen is unknown. Base qualities are not provided; no much larger clone lies one nucleotide away.

TCRbeta CDR3 regions were amplified from genomic DNA using the immunoSEQ Assay, a bias-controlled multiplex PCR. On the study's bioinformatics: Nucleated cell counts per sample were estimated from amplification of reference gene primers within the assay. To quantify the absolute abundance of each unique TCRbeta CDR3 rearrangement, sequence reads were collapsed and filtered. For each sample, productive Simpson clonality was calculated by taking the square root of Simpson's diversity index across productive rearrangements. Entries here come from immuneACCESS through TCRdb and include only in-frame sequences with V and J called. Some clones fail to appear in such tables; in the studies checked, an unresolved V gene covers under half of the shortfall, and the cause of the remainder is unknown. D and trimming were read from the DNA, whereas the V and J calls and clone size are those reported in that table. The sample records some 30,000 clones, about 90% of which are singletons. The top ten clones comprise 13% to 15% of the sample.

This TCR was sampled from a human donor with active COVID-19. The donor label of this sample is uncertain. Sequenced material: peripheral blood. The rearranged segments are TRBV24-1 and TRBJ2-1; 9 junctional bases match TRBD1. Read as DNA, the sequence is TGTGCCACCAGTGACCCACAGGGGGCCACCTACAATGAGCAGTTCTTC. Translated, it gives CATSDPQGATYNEQFF.